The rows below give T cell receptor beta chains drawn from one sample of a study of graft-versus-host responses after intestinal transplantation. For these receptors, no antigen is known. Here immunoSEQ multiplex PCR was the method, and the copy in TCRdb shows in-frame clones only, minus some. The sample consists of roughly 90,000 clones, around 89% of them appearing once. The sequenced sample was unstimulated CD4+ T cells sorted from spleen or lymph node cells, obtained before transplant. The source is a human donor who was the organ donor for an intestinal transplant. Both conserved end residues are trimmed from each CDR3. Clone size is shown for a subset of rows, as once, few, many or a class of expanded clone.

ASRGQGSSSYEQY	-	TRBV28	-
ASSPGQGAVGQETQY	-	TRBV11-3	TRBJ2-5
ASSYQGGANQPQH	-	TRBV6-6	TRBJ1-5
ASTNGGVKSYT	-	TRBV2	TRBJ1-2
ASSLRPLWGPTLSGANVLT	-	TRBV7-7	TRBJ2-6
ASSPTAGGGETQY	once	TRBV28	TRBJ2-5
ASSRPPGTSGTDTQY	-	TRBV4-1	TRBJ2-3
ASSLVTFRAGELF	few	TRBV5-1	TRBJ2-2
ASGKGQSDEQY	once	TRBV12-5	TRBJ2-7
ASSPAFKSPTEAF	-	TRBV18	TRBJ1-1
ASSSPGQGNEQF	-	TRBV28	TRBJ2-1
ASSIGTGIVGYT	-	TRBV19	TRBJ1-2
ASSRQEMNTEAF	-	TRBV7-2	TRBJ1-1
ASSLAGREKEKLF	-	TRBV28	TRBJ1-4
ASSWIGGAEGYT	few	TRBV6-5	TRBJ1-2
ASSEWGQRVRAYEQY	-	TRBV6-1	TRBJ2-7
ASSSSRTYEQY	-	TRBV7-9	TRBJ2-7
ASSLGRNTEAF	-	TRBV11-2	TRBJ1-1
ASSPLAGGTDTQY	-	TRBV14	TRBJ2-3
AVSGSAYEQY	-	TRBV10-3	TRBJ2-7
ASSQLAGGWGTDTQY	-	TRBV4-2	TRBJ2-3
AWSVMARLTEQY	-	TRBV30	TRBJ2-7
ASSIGTVTDTQY	-	TRBV19	TRBJ2-3
ASTSSVLETQY	-	TRBV2	TRBJ2-5
ASRTSGTGLTNEKLF	-	TRBV19	TRBJ1-4
ASRLYPGISTEAF	-	TRBV19	TRBJ1-1
ASSKRQGALEQY	-	TRBV14	TRBJ2-7
ASSGYRGQVNTGELF	-	TRBV5-4	TRBJ2-2
ASSLVPAGAGNEQF	-	TRBV11-3	TRBJ2-1
ASTSGVPYEQY	-	TRBV19	TRBJ2-7
ASSLGMGGQGRPYEQY	-	TRBV7-2	TRBJ2-7
ASSSGTGGGETQY	-	TRBV21-1	TRBJ2-5
RAWEGWGYT	-	TRBV20-1	TRBJ1-2
ASRQEQEKLF	once	TRBV2	TRBJ1-4
ASSYSRQGLDTQY	-	TRBV6-5	TRBJ2-3
ASSLSLAGGPYNEQF	-	TRBV5-1	TRBJ2-1
ASSVYPGAPSGANVLT	-	TRBV9	TRBJ2-6
ATSRGGGNEKLF	few	TRBV15	TRBJ1-4
ASSIISRNSGAF	-	TRBV7-2	TRBJ1-1
ASSLGTSGSYNEQF	-	TRBV5-4	TRBJ2-1
ASSAPGAGGPTDTQY	-	TRBV18	TRBJ2-3
ASSLGLAGSWAQY	-	TRBV6-1	TRBJ2-5
ASSLLRASLAGGPHEQF	-	TRBV7-2	TRBJ2-1
ASSTGTGEETQY	-	TRBV7-9	TRBJ2-5
ASRLSGTRLEQF	-	TRBV13	TRBJ2-1
ASSVEAQGSQPQH	-	TRBV9	TRBJ1-5
ASSYGRRYSNQPQH	-	TRBV6-5	TRBJ1-5
ASRAPGLAGDTQY	-	TRBV7-3	TRBJ2-3
ASSHAEGQGAQETQY	-	TRBV2	TRBJ2-5
ASSSGGGSYNEQF	-	TRBV27	TRBJ2-1
ATQGTGELF	once	TRBV7-7	TRBJ2-2
ASNADRDRATGWQF	-	TRBV11-2	TRBJ2-1
ASSERSGGLNYGYT	-	TRBV6-1	TRBJ1-2
ASSLYDRGTEAF	few	TRBV5-4	TRBJ1-1
ASSQGTSLGQF	-	TRBV4-1	TRBJ2-1
ASSRGGPTDTQY	-	TRBV5-4	TRBJ2-3
ASSEAGGQGKAGDQPQH	few	TRBV6-1	TRBJ1-5
ASSSMGGSGGEQY	-	TRBV9	TRBJ2-7
ASSTRQGLYEQY	-	TRBV19	TRBJ2-7
ASSGQGTDTQY	-	TRBV2	TRBJ2-3